The entry that follows covers one T cell receptor beta chain sequence. Its antigen is still unknown. The sample holds no much larger clone one base away, and base qualities are not on file. The record originates from a study of neoadjuvant nivolumab and ipilimumab in lung cancer (dated by TCRdb to the early 2020s). Background on the whole study: In the NEOSTAR trial, nivolumab was administered intravenously at 3 mg/kg on days 1, 15 and 29, and the combination arm also received ipilimumab 1 mg/kg on day 1 only. The study compared TCR repertoires in pretherapy (baseline) peripheral blood with TCR repertoires in tumors resected at surgery following neoadjuvant immune checkpoint blockade. Matched pretherapy and resected tumor pairs were analyzed for seven patients: four treated with nivolumab and three with nivolumab plus ipilimumab. Of the 45 or so patients with operable NSCLC treated in the trial, some 23 were randomized to nivolumab monotherapy and approximately 20 to nivolumab plus ipilimumab. The primary trial endpoint was the major pathologic response (MPR) rate in the intention-to-treat population in each study arm.

The library was prepared using the immunoSEQ multiplex PCR assay. For the original study's pipeline: Richness and clonality were used to summarize the repertoires, and clones that significantly expanded or contracted between pre- and post-therapy samples were identified. TCRdb carries this immuneACCESS record with in-frame sequences only. Its versions omit some clonotypes, under half of them owing to an unresolved V gene in the studies checked, with the rest unexplained. The V and J calls and clone size are taken from that table; D and trimming were inferred from the DNA. This sample lists tens of thousands of clones; roughly 80% were detected once. Roughly 6.1% of the sample lies in the top ten. Overall study results and their limits: There was no significant correlation between TCR clonality and pathologic tumor regression, and just a single major-pathologic-response sample was available for the clonality-regression analysis. Pretherapy blood TCR richness correlated positively with richness in tumors resected after neoadjuvant therapy (Spearman R ≈ 0.8). From pretherapy to surgery, tumor T-cell richness and clonality went up in three of three dual-therapy tumors, versus only two of four nivolumab-treated tumors. TCR sequencing was performed in a small number of samples. Compared with tumor-adjacent uninvolved lung, resected tumors had greater TCR richness and clonality, and increases showed up in more of the dual-therapy-treated tumors.

The sample's time point label, decoded: pretherapy, before neoadjuvant immune checkpoint inhibitors. The samples were taken from NEOSTAR, a phase 2 randomized trial in operable NSCLC that tested neoadjuvant nivolumab or nivolumab plus ipilimumab, followed by surgery. V is clipped by 2 bases and J by 1 base, and the sequence between their germline boundaries is 8 bases long. The CDR3 covers 14 residues, taking in both the cysteine and the phenylalanine. CDR3 DNA is the only sequence kept; it has 42 bases, read in frame from the first base. The germline V gene encodes CDR1 MDHEN and CDR2 SYDVKM. Specimen: peripheral blood, collected before neoadjuvant nivolumab, alone or with ipilimumab. The clonotype originates from an adult with non-small cell lung cancer. The chain is encoded by TRBV28 joined to TRBJ1-1, with no confidently assigned D gene. The sequenced DNA is TGTGCCAGCAGTTTAGACTTGGAGAACACTGAAGCTTTCTTT. Its translation reads: CASSLDLENTEAFF.